The 6 T cell receptor beta chains in this list originate from one sample, sequenced in a study of T cells in Graves' hyperthyroidism and ophthalmopathy. The source material, RNA transcripts, was used to amplify TCR beta CDR3 regions. Using the HTBI primer set, a first-round RT-PCR was run on the TCR CDR3. Using its own MiXCR run on the multiplex PCR reads, TCRdb lists one record per CDR3 protein. This sample carries some 600,000 distinct CDR3 sequences, approximately 15% of them seen once, and the ten largest clones take more than 5%. Sequencing used blood. Source of these receptors: a woman aged 30 to 39 with Graves' hyperthyroidism that later progressed to Graves' ophthalmopathy.

The chain joins TRBV6-2 or TRBV6-3 to TRBJ2-1; D remains ambiguous. Germline-derived CDR1 and CDR2 are MNHEY and SVGEGT. V dropped 4 bases and J dropped 7 bases, with 8 bases sitting between them. The CDR3 has 12 residues. The chain's CDR3 is CASSWARNEQFF. The CDR3 DNA is TGTGCCAGCAGTTGGGCCCGGAATGAGCAGTTCTTC.

This clonotype was picked up many times. The V and J genes are TRBV2 and TRBJ2-1, with 13 bases lining up with TRBD2. This CDR3 has 14 amino acids. V shed 7 bases, J shed 8 bases, and the junction held 5 bases outside the gene matches. Germline CDR1 and CDR2: SNHLY and FYNNEI. CDR3 amino acids: CASTGLAGAYEQFF. DNA of the CDR3: TGTGCCAGCACCGGACTAGCGGGAGCGTATGAGCAGTTCTTC.

The V call is TRBV30, the J call TRBJ1-2, with a possible D match to TRBD1 (5 bases). The CDR3 is made up of 14 amino acids. Trimming stripped 3 bases from V and 6 bases from J, with 17 bases between. The germline V gene has CDR1 GTSNPN and CDR2 SVGIG (reference sequence). The CDR3 loop reads CAWRTTGLGDGYTF. As DNA, the CDR3 is TGTGCCTGGAGGACTACAGGCCTCGGGGATGGCTACACCTTC.

This clonotype was seen at least ten times. This chain links TRBV2 with TRBJ2-3; 12 bases are shared with TRBD1. The germline V gene has CDR1 SNHLY and CDR2 FYNNEI. CDR3 length equals 17 residues. V was pared by 4 bases and J by 0 bases, with 5 bases of the junction left unmatched. The CDR3 sequence is CASSGGTGGPSTDTQYF. In DNA form, the CDR3 reads TGTGCCAGCAGTGGAGGGACAGGGGGCCCTAGCACAGATACGCAGTATTTT.

The chain uses TRBV27 and TRBJ1-2; unclear D gene. This CDR3 region has 13 residues. The ends were cut back, 4 bases at V and 0 bases at J, with 6 bases in the middle. CDR1 and CDR2 from the germline V gene are MNHEY and SMNVEV (reference sequence). The CDR3 loop is CASSYGPNYGYTF. CDR3 nucleotides: TGTGCCAGCAGTTACGGACCTAACTATGGCTACACCTTC.

The chain is built from TRBV6-2 or TRBV6-3 and TRBJ1-5; D not certain. CDR1 and CDR2 (germline): MNHEY, SVGEGT. The V and J ends lost 2 bases and 0 bases respectively, with 5 bases between them. This CDR3 has 14 amino acids. For the CDR3, the DNA is TGTGCCAGCAGTTACGTATATAGCAATCAGCCCCAGCATTTT. This sequence encodes CASSYVYSNQPQHF.